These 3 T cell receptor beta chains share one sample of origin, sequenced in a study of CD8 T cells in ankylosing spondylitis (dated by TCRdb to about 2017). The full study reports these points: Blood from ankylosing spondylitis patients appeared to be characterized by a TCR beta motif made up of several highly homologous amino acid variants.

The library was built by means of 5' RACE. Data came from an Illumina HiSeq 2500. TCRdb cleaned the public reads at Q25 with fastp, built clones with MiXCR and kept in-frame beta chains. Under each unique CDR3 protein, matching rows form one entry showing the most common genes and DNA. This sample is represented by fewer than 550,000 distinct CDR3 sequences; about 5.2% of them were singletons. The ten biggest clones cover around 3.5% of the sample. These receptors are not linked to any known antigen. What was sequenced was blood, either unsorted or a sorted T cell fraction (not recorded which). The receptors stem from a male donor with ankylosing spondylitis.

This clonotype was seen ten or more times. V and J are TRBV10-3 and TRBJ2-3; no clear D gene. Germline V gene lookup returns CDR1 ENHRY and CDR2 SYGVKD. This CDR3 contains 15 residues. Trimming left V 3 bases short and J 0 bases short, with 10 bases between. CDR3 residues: CAISDWASSTDTQYF. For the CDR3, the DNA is TGTGCCATCAGTGACTGGGCATCTAGCACAGATACGCAGTATTTT.

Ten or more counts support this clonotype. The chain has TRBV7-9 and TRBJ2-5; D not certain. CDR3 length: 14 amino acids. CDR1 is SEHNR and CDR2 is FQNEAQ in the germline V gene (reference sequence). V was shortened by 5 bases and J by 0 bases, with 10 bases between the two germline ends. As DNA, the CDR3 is TGTGCCAGCAGCCCCCGCATGGACCAAGAGACCCAGTACTTC. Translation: CASSPRMDQETQYF.

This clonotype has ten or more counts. This chain's CDR3 is CASSYAGRENEQYF. The CDR3 region has the DNA TGCGCCAGCAGCTACGCAGGGAGGGAGAACGAGCAGTACTTC. The chain recombines TRBV5-1 with TRBJ2-7; 7 nucleotides agree with TRBD2. The CDR3 is 14 amino acids. V trimming: 3 bases; J trimming: 5 bases; junction bases outside the gene matches: 8. The germline gives CDR1 SGHRS, CDR2 YFSETQ.